These 13 T cell receptor beta chains came from one sample sequenced in a study of shared clonotypes between healthy human individuals. Method: immunoSEQ multiplex PCR; TCRdb's copy keeps in-frame clones and lacks some. This table holds approximately 2,200,000 clones, about 92% found once. The naive CD8 subset, CD45RO-negative cells positively selected for CCR7, excluded terminally differentiated effector memory CD45RA+ cells. What was sequenced was naive CD8+ T cells from PBMCs. These TCRs come from a man aged 18 to 30 in good health. Some clones in this sample may be carry-over from other donors' samples.

This chain uses TRBV7-8 with TRBJ2-5, with TRBD2 matching over 7 bases. V lost 5 bases to trimming and J lost 1 base; unmatched junction nucleotides: 7. The CDR3 is 15 residues long. The germline V gene encodes CDR1 SGHVS and CDR2 FQNEAQ. The CDR3 sequence is CASSPRASGQETQYF. The CDR3 DNA reads TGTGCCAGCAGCCCTCGCGCTAGCGGCCAAGAGACCCAGTACTTC.

This chain connects TRBV7-9 to TRBJ1-2, with 9 bases that match TRBD1. Germline V gene data show CDR1 as SEHNR and CDR2 as FQNEAQ (reference sequence). V trimming: 1 base; J trimming: 6 bases; junction bases outside the gene matches: 6. CDR3 length: 15 residues. CDR3: CASSLVDRGRDGYTF. CDR3 coding DNA: TGTGCCAGCAGCTTAGTGGACAGGGGAAGGGATGGCTACACCTTC.

The V and J genes are TRBV9 and TRBJ2-7; D is unresolved. Trimming removed 0 bases from V and 3 bases from J, with 13 bases in between. CDR1 SGDLS and CDR2 YYNGEE come from the germline V gene. The CDR3 has 15 residues. The CDR3 sequence is CASSVGSGPDYEQYF. The CDR3 DNA follows: TGTGCCAGCAGCGTAGGCTCGGGTCCTGACTACGAGCAGTACTTC.

The chain uses TRBV4-1 and TRBJ2-4, with a possible D match to TRBD2 (5 bases). CDR1 MGHRA and CDR2 YSYEKL come from the germline V gene. Trimming stripped 4 bases from V and 7 bases from J, with 14 bases between. This CDR3 region has 14 residues. The CDR3 region is CASSPGVLGNIQYF. CDR3 nucleotides: TGCGCCAGCAGCCCCGGGGTTTTGGGGAACATTCAGTACTTC.

The chain links TRBV9 to TRBJ2-3, with D possibly TRBD2 on 6 matching bases. There are 17 residues in the CDR3. V was trimmed by 3 bases and J by 6 bases, leaving 23 bases between them. Germline loops: CDR1 SGDLS, CDR2 YYNGEE. The CDR3 DNA follows: TGTGCCAGCAGCGGTCCGCGGGGCCCCCGGTTCGGTGATACGCAGTATTTT. Amino acids: CASSGPRGPRFGDTQYF. Drawing the rest from reference TRBV9 and TRBJ2-3, the complete variable domain is DSGVTQTPKHLITATGQRVTLRCSPRSGDLSVYWYQQSLDQGLQFLIQYYNGEERAKGNILERFSAQQFPDLHSELNLSSLELGDSALYFCASSGPRGPRFGDTQYFGPGTRLTVL.

The table lists this clone with a count of one. The V gene is TRBV28, the J gene TRBJ2-7, with D possibly matching TRBD2 (6 bases). This CDR3 has 17 amino acids. The germline gives CDR1 MDHEN, CDR2 SYDVKM. V lost 5 bases, J lost 2 bases, and 22 bases lay in between. The CDR3 region is CASSQLSGGVRTYEQYF. CDR3 bases: TGTGCCAGCAGTCAATTATCCGGAGGGGTTAGAACCTACGAGCAGTACTTC.

The rearrangement joins TRBV27 to TRBJ1-2; the D gene is possibly TRBD1 (5 bases). Looked up from germline, CDR1 is MNHEY and CDR2 is SMNVEV (reference sequence). The length of the CDR3 is 16 residues. V lost 2 bases and J 6 bases, leaving 19 bases between the germline ends. Here the CDR3 reads CASSLTGTYQGDGYTF. For the CDR3, the DNA is TGTGCCAGCAGTTTAACCGGGACCTACCAAGGCGATGGCTACACCTTC.

The rearrangement links TRBV7-2 to TRBJ2-1; 9 positions match TRBD2. CDR3 length: 16 amino acids. With V trimmed by 1 base and J by 9 bases, 10 bases remained unmatched. Germline-derived CDR1 and CDR2 are SGHTA and FQGNSA. The CDR3 DNA is TGTGCCAGCAGCTTAGTGGGCGGGAGGGCCAGGTTTGAGCAGTTCTTC. It codes for CASSLVGGRARFEQFF.

This sequence joins TRBV6-1 and TRBJ1-5; D remains ambiguous. The CDR3 is 14 residues long. Germline loops: CDR1 MNHNS, CDR2 SASEGT. Trimming removed 5 bases at V and 3 bases at J, with 11 bases between. In DNA form, the CDR3 reads TGTGCCAGCAGTAAAAGGGATTACAATCAGCCCCAGCATTTT. Translation gives CASSKRDYNQPQHF.

The rearrangement uses TRBV6-1 and TRBJ1-1; D is unclear. CDR1 is MNHNS and CDR2 is SASEGT in the germline V gene. Trimming stripped 4 bases from V and 0 bases from J, with 3 bases between. The CDR3 is made up of 12 amino acids. The CDR3: CASSGLNTEAFF. CDR3 DNA: TGTGCCAGCAGTGGTCTGAACACTGAAGCTTTCTTT.

J is TRBJ2-3 and V is TRBV4-1; the D gene is possibly TRBD1 (5 bases). Between the trimmed V and J ends, which lost 1 base and 0 bases, there was a span of 14 bases. Germline V gene sequence: CDR1 MGHRA, CDR2 YSYEKL. This CDR3 spans 17 amino acids. The CDR3 sequence is CASSQVYGHKSTDTQYF. The DNA of the CDR3 is TGCGCCAGCAGCCAAGTTTATGGACACAAAAGCACAGATACGCAGTATTTT.

The chain combines TRBV5-6 with TRBJ2-7; a weak D match, TRBD2 (6 bases). V lost 3 bases to trimming and J lost 4 bases, with 17 bases between them. Looked up from germline, CDR1 is SGHDT and CDR2 is YYEEEE. The CDR3 extends over 15 amino acids. The CDR3 DNA sequence: TGTGCCAGCAGCTCTCCGGGAGCAGCCACTTACGAGCAGTACTTC. Amino acid sequence: CASSSPGAATYEQYF.

The chain links TRBV28 to TRBJ1-1; 12 bases match TRBD1. The CDR3 has 17 residues. The germline CDR1 and CDR2 sequences are MDHEN and SYDVKM. Trimming took 5 bases from V and 4 from J; bases not matched to a gene: 11. The CDR3 bases are TGTGCCAGCAGTATGCGGGACAGGGGGCGGAGGGGCACTGAAGCTTTCTTT. Translated, it gives CASSMRDRGRRGTEAFF.